The 31 T cell receptor beta chains below all came from one sample that was sequenced in a study of T cells after yellow fever vaccination. MiXCR, run by TCRdb on the 5' RACE reads, gives a single entry per CDR3 protein. The table records some 200,000 distinct CDR3 sequences, more than 3% of them present only once. The starting material was CD4+ T cells sorted from PBMCs, obtained 10 days after the yellow fever booster vaccination. All receptors derive from a young man who received the YFV17D yellow fever vaccine.

This clonotype was observed at least ten times. The J gene is TRBJ2-7, the V gene TRBV6-2 or TRBV6-3; the D is unclear. V lost 6 bases, J lost 7 bases, and 16 bases lay in between. The CDR3 spans 13 residues. Germline assignment: CDR1 MNHEY and CDR2 SVGEGT. The CDR3 DNA reads TGTGCCAGCAGGCCGACCTGGATGGAGGAGCAGTACGTC. Protein sequence: CASRPTWMEEQYV.

The genes are TRBV24-1 and TRBJ1-2; TRBD1 matches 7 bases. Germline values: CDR1 KGHDR, CDR2 SFDVKD. V lost 4 bases, J lost 8 bases, and 3 bases stayed unmatched. The CDR3 contains 12 residues. The CDR3 reads CATSERQGGYTF. The CDR3 nucleotides are TGTGCCACCAGTGAGAGACAGGGAGGCTACACCTTC.

This clonotype was observed at least ten times. The chain combines TRBV11-2 with TRBJ2-7, with D unclear. Trimming took 1 base from V and 7 from J, leaving 11 bases between them. CDR3 length: 13 amino acids. Germline CDR1 is SGHAT and CDR2 is FQNNGV. The CDR3 protein is CASSLARFGEQYF. The CDR3 DNA reads TGTGCCAGCAGCTTAGCCCGGTTCGGGGAGCAGTACTTC.

This clonotype was detected only a few times. This chain uses TRBV7-9 with TRBJ2-1; D not resolved. V shed 4 bases and J shed 1 base, with 8 bases lying between them. CDR3 length: 14 residues. In germline, CDR1 is SEHNR, CDR2 FQNEAQ (reference sequence). The DNA of the CDR3 is TGTGCCAGCAGCTGGCAAACATCCTACAATGAGCAGTTCTTC. This translates into CASSWQTSYNEQFF.

This clonotype occurred many times. Here the CDR3 DNA reads TGCAGTGCCCATAGTAAACAGGGGGTGGTTGGCTACACCTTC. Translation: CSAHSKQGVVGYTF. The rearrangement links TRBV20-1 to TRBJ1-2; 8 nucleotides agree with TRBD1. Per the germline V gene, CDR1 is DFQATT and CDR2 is SNEGSKA (reference sequence). This CDR3 comprises 14 residues. Losses at the gene ends were 6 bases for V and 7 bases for J; bases not matched to a gene: 13.

This clonotype was found many times. The V gene is TRBV12-3 or TRBV12-4, the J gene TRBJ1-1, with D possibly matching TRBD1 (6 bases). The CDR3 spans 14 residues. The V end was cut by 7 bases, the J end by 1 base, with 13 bases between. CDR3 in amino acids: CASTHTGRNTEAFF. Written as DNA, the CDR3 is TGTGCCAGCACCCATACAGGGAGGAACACTGAAGCTTTCTTT.

Regarding this clonotype: A junction end diverges from the germline sequence, so it may reflect a read error. This rearrangement joins TRBV5-1 to TRBJ1-2; no reliable D call. This CDR3 has 13 amino acids. From germline, CDR1 is SGHRS and CDR2 YFSETQ. CDR3 in amino acids: CASRLDRNYGYTF. The CDR3 bases are TGCGCCAGCAGGTTGGACCGTAACTATGGCTACACCTTC.

This clonotype came up many times. The V call is TRBV18, the J call TRBJ2-6; weak D call: TRBD1 (5 bases). V was trimmed by 3 bases and J by 0 bases, leaving 15 bases between them. This CDR3 has 18 amino acids. The V gene's germline CDR1 is KGHSH and CDR2 LQKENI. CDR3 sequence: CASSPQWGGNSGANVLTF. The CDR3 coding sequence is TGTGCCAGCTCACCCCAGTGGGGCGGAAACTCTGGGGCCAACGTCCTGACTTTC.

This clonotype was found many times. V is TRBV12-3 or TRBV12-4 and J is TRBJ1-3, with D perhaps TRBD1 (5 bases). The CDR3 runs 16 residues. Trimming shortened V by 2 bases and J by 8 bases, and 19 bases separated the two germline ends. The chain's CDR3 is CASSLWAHGGRDTIYF. The DNA of the CDR3 is TGTGCCAGCAGTTTATGGGCCCACGGGGGTCGGGACACCATATATTTT.

This clonotype was counted a few times. This chain uses TRBV20-1 with TRBJ1-1; D gene uncertain. The CDR3 totals 12 residues. CDR1 is DFQATT, CDR2 SNEGSKA, per germline (reference sequence). V gave up 3 bases and J gave up 1 base, with 6 bases separating them. In nucleotides, the CDR3 is TGCAGTGCTAGCGTGGGGAACACTGAAGCTTTCTTT. Translated: CSASVGNTEAFF.

The chain couples TRBV6-6 to TRBJ2-3; 8 nucleotides line up with TRBD1. The CDR3 runs to 15 residues. Germline CDR1 reads MNHNY; CDR2 reads SVGAGI (reference sequence). Germline trimming cut 4 bases from V and 2 bases from J; bases unmatched to any gene: 5. The CDR3 region has the DNA TGTGCCAGCAGTTCAGGGGGCGGAATCACAGATACGCAGTATTTT. It specifies CASSSGGGITDTQYF.

The sample holds many counts of this clonotype. This chain links TRBV2 with TRBJ2-3; tentatively, D is TRBD2 (6 bases). This CDR3 has 15 amino acids. CDR1 is SNHLY and CDR2 is FYNNEI in the germline V gene. V was pared by 3 bases and J by 4 bases, with 14 bases between. The CDR3 coding sequence is TGTGCCAGCAGTGATCCGGGGGACGTAGCAGATACGCAGTATTTT. This gives the protein CASSDPGDVADTQYF.

The table lists this clonotype with many counts. V usage is TRBV14 and J usage is TRBJ2-5; 7 nucleotides align to TRBD1. Looked up from germline, CDR1 is SGHDN and CDR2 is FVKESK. The V and J ends lost 5 bases and 5 bases, in that order; junction bases with no gene match: 11. The CDR3 is 15 residues long. CDR3 DNA: TGTGCCAGCAGCGTACGACAGGGAAGGACGGAGACCCAGTACTTC. This codes for CASSVRQGRTETQYF.

The sample holds many counts of this clonotype. This chain links TRBV4-2 with TRBJ2-5; 7 bases match TRBD1. J lost 12 bases, V lost 2 bases, and 18 bases had no gene match. The CDR3 contains 16 residues. The germline CDR1 and CDR2 sequences are LGHNA and YNFKEQ. As DNA, the CDR3 is TGTGCCAGCAGCCAATCCATTCCTCCCAGGGACAGAGAAAAGTACTTC. This sequence encodes CASSQSIPPRDREKYF.

The chain uses TRBV20-1 and TRBJ1-5; D is unresolved. CDR3 length: 15 amino acids. V was shortened by 5 bases and J by 7 bases, with 21 bases between the two germline ends. Germline lookup yields CDR1 DFQATT and CDR2 SNEGSKA (reference sequence). The CDR3 is CSASPTANIKQPQHF. The CDR3, as DNA: TGCAGTGCTTCTCCTACAGCAAACATTAAACAGCCCCAGCATTTT.

The rearrangement links TRBV20-1 to TRBJ1-1; maybe TRBD1 (5 bases). V was cut by 5 bases and J by 2 bases, with 15 bases left in between. Germline lookup yields CDR1 DFQATT and CDR2 SNEGSKA (reference sequence). The CDR3 length is 14 residues. The CDR3: CSAGGNHGNTEAFF. Written as DNA, the CDR3 is TGCAGTGCTGGGGGAAACCACGGAAACACTGAAGCTTTCTTT.

The table lists this clonotype with many counts. The V and J genes are TRBV7-2 and TRBJ2-1, with 10 bases that match TRBD1. Trimming took 3 bases from V and 3 from J; bases not matched to a gene: 2. Germline V lookup: CDR1 SGHTA, CDR2 FQGNSA. This CDR3 is 15 amino acids long. The CDR3 region is CASSFDRGHYNEQFF. In nucleotides, the CDR3 is TGTGCCAGCAGCTTCGACAGGGGGCACTACAATGAGCAGTTCTTC.

This clonotype occurred a few times. The chain couples TRBV5-1 to TRBJ2-1; no firm D call. The V and J ends lost 0 bases and 15 bases respectively, with 16 bases between them. The germline gives CDR1 SGHRS, CDR2 YFSETQ. This CDR3 comprises 13 residues. In DNA form, the CDR3 reads TGCGCCAGCAGCTTGGATTCCCTCTTAAACGGGTTCTTC. This translates into CASSLDSLLNGFF.

The CDR3 sequence is CASSLFGTVNGELFF. The CDR3 region has the DNA TGTGCCAGCAGCTTATTTGGGACAGTTAACGGGGAGCTGTTTTTT. The gene calls are TRBV7-6 and TRBJ2-2, with 7 bases lining up with TRBD1. Germline V gene sequence: CDR1 SGHVS, CDR2 FNYEAQ. This CDR3 region has 15 residues. V was clipped by 2 bases and J by 7 bases; unmatched bases: 7.

In this sample, this clonotype turned up many times. The J gene is TRBJ2-3, the V gene TRBV4-3; TRBD2 matches at 11 bases. The CDR3 has 16 residues. The germline gives CDR1 LGHNA, CDR2 YSLEER. With 2 bases clipped from V and 5 bases from J, the junction kept 6 bases outside the gene matches. DNA of the CDR3: TGCGCCAGCAGCCAAAGTCCTAGCGGGGGGAGAGATACGCAGTATTTT. This encodes CASSQSPSGGRDTQYF.

The chain joins TRBV20-1 to TRBJ1-2; D gene uncertain. The CDR3 spans 13 residues. The germline V and J ends were trimmed by 5 bases and 7 bases, with 17 bases remaining between them. Germline lookup yields CDR1 DFQATT and CDR2 SNEGSKA (reference sequence). This CDR3 reads CSAVTPDGFGYTF. The CDR3 DNA reads TGCAGTGCTGTAACACCAGACGGTTTTGGCTACACCTTC.

This clonotype has more than one count but fewer than ten. DNA of the CDR3: TGTGCCAGCAGCCCCTTCGGGGCGGGGGAAGAAAAACTGTTTTTT. It codes for CASSPFGAGEEKLFF. The chain uses TRBV12-3 or TRBV12-4 and TRBJ1-4, with a possible D match to TRBD1 (5 bases). The V end lost 6 bases, the J end lost 8 bases, and 19 bases lay between the germline ends. The length of the CDR3 is 15 residues.

At least ten counts were recorded for this clonotype. This chain joins TRBV11-2 and TRBJ2-1, with D perhaps TRBD2 (5 bases). The ends were cut back, 1 base at V and 6 bases at J, with 10 bases in the middle. CDR1 and CDR2 from the germline V gene are SGHAT and FQNNGV. There are 14 residues in the CDR3. The CDR3 spells CASSLGGRGNEQFF. CDR3 sequence (DNA): TGTGCCAGCAGCTTAGGAGGCCGGGGCAATGAGCAGTTCTTC.

This clonotype was seen a handful of times. The rearrangement joins TRBV20-1 to TRBJ2-3, with 14 bases aligning to TRBD2. The CDR3 runs 16 residues. V lost 4 bases and J lost 0; bases outside the gene matches: 3. Germline-derived CDR1 and CDR2 are DFQATT and SNEGSKA (reference sequence). The CDR3 nucleotides read TGCAGTGCTATGAGACTAGCGGGGGGGAGCACAGATACGCAGTATTTT. Encoded protein: CSAMRLAGGSTDTQYF.

V is TRBV4-3 and J is TRBJ2-2; 7 bases align to TRBD2. Germline CDR1 and CDR2: LGHNA and YSLEER. This CDR3 contains 18 residues. V gave up 0 bases and J gave up 11 bases; unmatched junction bases: 18. The CDR3 bases are TGCGCCAGCAGCCAAGACACGAGAGCTGCAGGGAGGGTCGGTGAGCTGTTTTTT. Translated: CASSQDTRAAGRVGELFF.

This clonotype was counted a few times. The genes are TRBV12-3 or TRBV12-4 and TRBJ2-5; no firm D call. The CDR3 runs 13 residues. Deletions cut 5 bases from V and 1 base from J, with 8 bases between. The CDR3 DNA reads as TGTGCCAGCAGTATTAACAGCCAAGAGACCCAGTACTTC. Amino acids: CASSINSQETQYF.

The table lists this clonotype with many counts. J is TRBJ2-3 and V is TRBV12-3 or TRBV12-4, with D uncertain. Trimming pared 3 bases from V and 0 bases from J, leaving 7 bases between. There are 14 residues in the CDR3. The CDR3 region has the DNA TGTGCCAGCAGTTTTTCGGTCAGCACAGATACGCAGTATTTT. This encodes CASSFSVSTDTQYF.

The sample holds many counts of this clonotype. The chain recombines TRBV2 with TRBJ2-5; D is unresolved. The germline V gene encodes CDR1 SNHLY and CDR2 FYNNEI. V lost 8 bases and J lost 2, with 15 bases in between. This CDR3 is 14 amino acids long. This CDR3 is CASPEGIRQETQYF. The CDR3 coding sequence is TGTGCCAGCCCCGAAGGGATCAGACAAGAGACCCAGTACTTC.

The table lists this clonotype with many counts. This sequence joins TRBV24-1 and TRBJ2-1; 8 positions agree with TRBD1. This CDR3 is 12 amino acids long. Germline V lookup: CDR1 KGHDR, CDR2 SFDVKD. J lost 12 bases, V lost 5 bases, and 5 bases had no gene match. CDR3 sequence reads: CATSAGQGRQFF. CDR3 bases: TGTGCCACCAGTGCTGGACAGGGAAGGCAGTTCTTC.

This clonotype has at least ten counts. The chain joins TRBV7-2 to TRBJ1-4, with 8 bases lining up with TRBD1. V lost 5 bases, J lost 4 bases, and 6 bases stayed unmatched. The V gene's germline CDR1 is SGHTA and CDR2 FQGNSA. There are 15 residues in the CDR3. For the CDR3, the DNA is TGTGCCAGCAGCCGCGACAGGGGTTTTAATGAAAAACTGTTTTTT. It yields the protein CASSRDRGFNEKLFF.

This clonotype was picked up a small number of times. The rearrangement joins TRBV7-2 to TRBJ1-6; no firm D call. CDR3 size: 14 residues. Trimming stripped 1 base from V and 8 bases from J, with 9 bases between. Germline CDR1 and CDR2: SGHTA and FQGNSA. The CDR3 DNA is TGTGCCAGCAGCTTAGAGGGCTCCTATTCACCCCTCCACTTT. Translated: CASSLEGSYSPLHF.